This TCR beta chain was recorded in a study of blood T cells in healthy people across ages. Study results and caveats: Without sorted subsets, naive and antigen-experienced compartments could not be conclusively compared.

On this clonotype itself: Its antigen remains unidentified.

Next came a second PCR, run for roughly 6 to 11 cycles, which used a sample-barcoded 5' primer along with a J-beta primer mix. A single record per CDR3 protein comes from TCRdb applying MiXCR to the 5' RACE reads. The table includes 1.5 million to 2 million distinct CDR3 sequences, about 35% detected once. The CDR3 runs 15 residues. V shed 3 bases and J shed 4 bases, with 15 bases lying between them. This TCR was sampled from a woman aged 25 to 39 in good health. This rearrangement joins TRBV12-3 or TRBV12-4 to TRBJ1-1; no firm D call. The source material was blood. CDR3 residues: CASSLSGRRGTEAFF. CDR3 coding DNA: TGTGCCAGCAGTTTGTCGGGCCGACGAGGCACTGAAGCTTTCTTT.